This T cell receptor (beta chain) was captured in a study of blood T cell repertoires in COVID-19. Germline V lookup: CDR1 ENHRY, CDR2 SYGVKD. The junction had 6 bases not matched to a gene; V was cut back by 4 bases and J by 10 bases. This CDR3 has 15 residues. Profiled with immunoSEQ multiplex PCR; TCRdb holds only in-frame clones, not every one. The table has 99,000 or so clones, roughly 91% seen once. Source material: peripheral blood. The clonotype was recovered from a human donor in a cohort sampled during active COVID-19. The chain recombines TRBV10-3 with TRBJ2-1; 14 bases line up with TRBD2. The CDR3 coding sequence is TGTGCCATCAGTGCCGGACTAGCGGGGGGCCTGGAGCAGTTCTTC. Protein product: CAISAGLAGGLEQFF.